The 20 T cell receptor beta chains below all came from one sample that was sequenced in a study of neoadjuvant nivolumab and ipilimumab in lung cancer. The assay was immunoSEQ multiplex PCR, and TCRdb's table has in-frame clones only and misses some. Among approximately 30,000 clones, less than 95% were seen once, and the ten largest hold roughly 4.5%. Sequencing was performed on peripheral blood, taken after neoadjuvant nivolumab, alone or with ipilimumab, at or shortly before surgery. The receptors were sampled from an adult with non-small cell lung cancer.

This rearrangement joins TRBV6-6 to TRBJ1-5; 9 bases agree with TRBD1. V gave up 6 bases and J gave up 4 bases; unmatched junction bases: 4. The length of the CDR3 is 14 residues. CDR1 MNHNY and CDR2 SVGAGI come from the germline V gene (reference sequence). DNA of the CDR3: TGTGCCAGCAGAGACAGGGGGACGAATCAGCCCCAGCATTTT. As protein: CASRDRGTNQPQHF.

The chain couples TRBV7-8 to TRBJ1-5, with D perhaps matching TRBD1 (6 bases). Germline CDR1 is SGHVS and CDR2 is FQNEAQ. The CDR3 spans 15 residues. Trimming removed 4 bases from V and 1 base from J, with 11 bases in between. CDR3 in DNA: TGTGCCAGCAGCTATTACGGACAGAGCAATCAGCCCCAGCATTTT. Protein: CASSYYGQSNQPQHF.

This clone showed up just once. The chain has TRBV7-3 and TRBJ2-1; D is possibly TRBD1 or TRBD2 (5 bases each). V was cut by 2 bases and J by 0 bases, with 11 bases left in between. The CDR3 consists of 16 residues. The germline V gene has CDR1 SGHTA and CDR2 FQGTGA. CDR3 protein: CASSLYGGSSYNEQFF. The CDR3 nucleotides read TGTGCCAGCAGCTTATATGGGGGTAGCTCCTACAATGAGCAGTTCTTC.

V usage is TRBV4-1 and J usage is TRBJ2-3, with 8 bases aligning to TRBD2. The CDR3 has 19 amino acids. V was clipped by 3 bases and J by 4 bases; unmatched bases: 18. The germline V gene encodes CDR1 MGHRA and CDR2 YSYEKL. CDR3 region: CASSHSEGVRGVVPDTQYF. The CDR3 nucleotides are TGCGCCAGCAGCCACTCGGAGGGGGTGCGGGGGGTGGTCCCAGATACGCAGTATTTT.

This clone occurred a few times. The chain's CDR3 is CASSLVPSGGAYEQYF. In DNA, the CDR3 is TGTGCCAGCAGCTTGGTTCCTAGCGGGGGGGCCTACGAGCAGTACTTC. The V and J genes are TRBV5-4 and TRBJ2-7; 12 nucleotides align to TRBD2. This CDR3 contains 16 residues. V lost 0 bases and J lost 2; bases outside the gene matches: 3. Germline V gene sequence: CDR1 SGHNT, CDR2 YYREEE (reference sequence).

This rearrangement joins TRBV19 to TRBJ2-3, with 10 bases lining up with TRBD2. Germline CDR1 and CDR2: LNHDA and SQIVND (reference sequence). The CDR3 runs 17 residues. J gave up 2 bases and V 3 bases, and 8 bases lay outside the gene matches. This CDR3 reads CASSIKLAGMNTDTQYF. In DNA, the CDR3 is TGTGCCAGTAGTATCAAACTAGCGGGAATGAACACAGATACGCAGTATTTT. The full variable domain, with the rest looked up from reference TRBV19 and TRBJ2-3, is DGGITQSPKYLFRKEGQNVTLSCEQNLNHDAMYWYRQDPGQGLRLIYYSQIVNDFQKGDIAEGYSVSREKKESFPLTVTSAQKNPTAFYLCASSIKLAGMNTDTQYFGPGTRLTVL.

A note on this clone: The sample carries other DNA sequences with the same CDR3. The chain joins TRBV7-2 to TRBJ2-7, with D unclear. CDR1 and CDR2 (germline): SGHTA, FQGNSA. CDR3 size: 12 residues. V was shortened by 2 bases and J by 0 bases, with 2 bases between the two germline ends. CDR3 sequence: CASSLSSYEQYF. The CDR3 DNA reads TGTGCCAGCAGCTTAAGCTCCTACGAGCAGTACTTC. The full variable domain, completed using reference TRBV7-2 and TRBJ2-7, is GAGVSQSPSNKVTEKGKDVELRCDPISGHTALYWYRQSLGQGLEFLIYFQGNSAPDKSGLPSDRFSAERTGGSVSTLTIQRTQQEDSAVYLCASSLSSYEQYFGPGTRLTVT.

The chain's CDR3 is CASSLTGAQETQYF. The CDR3 nucleotides read TGTGCCAGCAGCTTAACAGGGGCCCAAGAGACCCAGTACTTC. This chain uses TRBV5-6 with TRBJ2-5, with TRBD1 matching 7 bases. The length of the CDR3 is 14 residues. The ends lost 2 bases at V and 1 base at J; junction bases unmatched: 2. Looked up from germline, CDR1 is SGHDT and CDR2 is YYEEEE.

The V call is TRBV5-1, the J call TRBJ1-4; D may be TRBD1 (5 bases). CDR3 length: 14 amino acids. Trimming shortened V by 4 bases and J by 8 bases, and 15 bases separated the two germline ends. Looked up from germline, CDR1 is SGHRS and CDR2 is YFSETQ. In nucleotides, the CDR3 is TGCGCCAGCAGCCACGTGGCGGGGGAGGAAAAACTGTTTTTT. This codes for CASSHVAGEEKLFF.

The chain has TRBV6-1 and TRBJ1-5, with 8 bases matching TRBD1. The J segment lost 9 bases and the V segment lost 6 bases, leaving 10 bases of the junction unmatched. Per the germline V gene, CDR1 is MNHNS and CDR2 is SASEGT. The CDR3 covers 14 residues. The CDR3 loop reads CASRRQGKVVPQHF. CDR3 bases: TGTGCCAGCAGACGACAGGGGAAAGTGGTGCCCCAGCATTTT.

The genes are TRBV6-1 and TRBJ1-2; no clear D gene. Trimming removed 2 bases from V and 6 bases from J, with 10 bases in between. From germline, CDR1 is MNHNS and CDR2 SASEGT. The CDR3 loop spans 13 amino acids. The CDR3 nucleotides are TGTGCCAGCAGTGAAAGCGGGCGGGATGGCTACACCTTC. This codes for CASSESGRDGYTF.

The genes are TRBV2 and TRBJ2-2; D tentatively reads TRBD1 or TRBD2 (5 bases each). Germline lookup yields CDR1 SNHLY and CDR2 FYNNEI. The CDR3 totals 15 residues. V lost 4 bases and J lost 1, with 10 bases in between. The CDR3 DNA reads as TGTGCCAGCAGTGCCGAGGGGTTGAACACCGGGGAGCTGTTTTTT. As protein: CASSAEGLNTGELFF.

The rearrangement joins TRBV6-6 to TRBJ1-1; 7 positions agree with TRBD1. This CDR3 spans 15 amino acids. CDR1 and CDR2 (germline): MNHNY, SVGAGI (reference sequence). J lost 2 bases, V lost 2 bases, and 5 bases had no gene match. The CDR3 DNA sequence: TGTGCCAGCAGTTACCGAGACAGGGTTAACACTGAAGCTTTCTTT. Its translation: CASSYRDRVNTEAFF.

This chain joins TRBV11-2 and TRBJ1-2, with D possibly TRBD1 on 5 matching bases. Germline V gene sequence: CDR1 SGHAT, CDR2 FQNNGV. V lost 0 bases and J 6 bases, leaving 8 bases between the germline ends. The CDR3 has 13 amino acids. The CDR3 bases are TGTGCCAGCAGCTTAGATTTCAGGGATGGCTACACCTTC. It specifies CASSLDFRDGYTF. Filled out from reference TRBV11-2 and TRBJ1-2, the complete variable domain reads EAGVAQSPRYKIIEKRQSVAFWCNPISGHATLYWYQQILGQGPKLLIQFQNNGVVDDSQLPKDRFSAERLKGVDSTLKIQPAKLEDSAVYLCASSLDFRDGYTFGSGTRLTVV.

The chain carries TRBV9 and TRBJ2-2; perhaps TRBD1 as D (7 bases). Germline V lookup: CDR1 SGDLS, CDR2 YYNGEE. V lost 4 bases to trimming and J lost 1 base, with 17 bases between them. The CDR3 is 17 residues long. The CDR3 DNA reads TGTGCCAGCAGCTTAGGAGGGGGCGCTAGGAACACCGGGGAGCTGTTTTTT. Its translation: CASSLGGGARNTGELFF.

This chain uses TRBV19 with TRBJ1-3; maybe TRBD1 (5 bases). V was cut by 6 bases and J by 2 bases, with 14 bases left in between. The CDR3 consists of 15 residues. Germline V gene data show CDR1 as LNHDA and CDR2 as SQIVND (reference sequence). The CDR3 is CASSPDGGAGNTIYF. As DNA, the CDR3 is TGTGCCAGTAGCCCGGACGGGGGGGCTGGAAACACCATATATTTT.

The J gene is TRBJ2-7, the V gene TRBV4-1; tentative D call: TRBD2 (7 bases). This CDR3 has 15 amino acids. Per the germline V gene, CDR1 is MGHRA and CDR2 is YSYEKL. Trimming took off 1 base at V and 3 bases at J, with 13 bases between the two ends. The CDR3 here is CASSQVTGGHYEQYF. The DNA for the CDR3 is TGCGCCAGCAGCCAAGTGACGGGGGGCCACTACGAGCAGTACTTC.

A few counts support this clone. This chain joins TRBV7-2 and TRBJ1-4, with TRBD1 as a possible D gene (5 bases). This CDR3 spans 15 amino acids. Per germline, CDR1 SGHTA and CDR2 FQGNSA. The V and J ends lost 1 base and 8 bases respectively, with 14 bases between them. The CDR3 coding sequence is TGTGCCAGCAGCTTAGATCCGGGGGTAGCCGAAAAACTGTTTTTT. Amino acids: CASSLDPGVAEKLFF.

This chain joins TRBV10-2 and TRBJ1-1, with a tentative D call TRBD1 (5 bases). Germline V lookup: CDR1 WSHSY, CDR2 SAAADI. The V gene lost 6 bases and the J gene lost 0 bases, with 17 bases spanning the gap. This CDR3 is built from 16 residues. The CDR3 sequence: CASRLAGGRVNTEAFF. CDR3 bases: TGCGCCAGCAGGCTTGCGGGGGGAAGGGTGAACACTGAAGCTTTCTTT.

This chain links TRBV6-6 with TRBJ2-5; D unresolved. Per the germline V gene, CDR1 is MNHNY and CDR2 is SVGAGI (reference sequence). The length of the CDR3 is 11 residues. V was shortened by 4 bases and J by 5 bases, with 5 bases between the two germline ends. CDR3 sequence reads: CASSFSETQYF. In DNA form, the CDR3 reads TGTGCCAGCAGTTTCTCGGAGACCCAGTACTTC.